Listed here are 17 T cell receptor beta chains from one sample, sequenced in a study of T-cell reconstitution after alpha-beta-depleted transplantation in children. The authors prepared the TCRbeta library with unique molecular identifiers. MiXCR, applied by TCRdb to the PCR reads, yields one record per CDR3 protein. The sample includes 500,000 to 600,000 distinct CDR3 sequences, around 20% seen only once; the top ten take roughly 3.3%. This sample comprised PBMCs from the stem cell graft donor, obtained from the stem cell graft. Source of these receptors: a human donor who donated a stem cell graft to a child with acute lymphoblastic leukemia.

The V gene is TRBV7-9, the J gene TRBJ2-7, with D possibly TRBD1 on 6 matching bases. CDR1 and CDR2 from the germline V gene are SEHNR and FQNEAQ (reference sequence). The CDR3 is 15 residues long. Trimming took 5 bases from V and 0 from J, leaving 14 bases between them. The CDR3 nucleotides are TGTGCCAGCAGCAGGAACAGGGCCCTCTCCTACGAGCAGTACTTC. Translating it yields CASSRNRALSYEQYF.

The sample holds a few counts of this clonotype. J is TRBJ2-5 and V is TRBV29-1; no definite D call. The CDR3 loop spans 14 amino acids. Trimming removed 3 bases from V and 5 bases from J, with 16 bases in between. Germline V gene data show CDR1 as SQVTM and CDR2 as ANQGSEA. CDR3 bases: TGCAGCGTTGACGGGCCAATAATGGGGGAGACCCAGTACTTC. Translated: CSVDGPIMGETQYF.

This clonotype was counted only a few times. The chain couples TRBV5-1 to TRBJ2-2; TRBD1 matches 8 bases. Looked up from germline, CDR1 is SGHRS and CDR2 is YFSETQ. CDR3 length: 16 residues. Unmatched junction bases numbered 5, after V lost 4 bases and J lost 0 bases. As DNA, the CDR3 is TGCGCCAGCAGCCTGGACAGGGTCACGAACACCGGGGAGCTGTTTTTT. It is translated as CASSLDRVTNTGELFF.

The rearrangement links TRBV19 to TRBJ2-6, with 7 bases lining up with TRBD1. Germline V gives CDR1 LNHDA, CDR2 SQIVND (reference sequence). This CDR3 region has 19 residues. After removal of 4 bases from V and 0 bases from J, the junction contained 12 bases not matched to a gene. The CDR3 nucleotides read TGTGCCAGTAGTAGACGACAGGGCACTCTAAGCTCTGGGGCCAACGTCCTGACTTTC. It specifies CASSRRQGTLSSGANVLTF. Filled out from reference TRBV19 and TRBJ2-6, the complete variable domain reads DGGITQSPKYLFRKEGQNVTLSCEQNLNHDAMYWYRQDPGQGLRLIYYSQIVNDFQKGDIAEGYSVSREKKESFPLTVTSAQKNPTAFYLCASSRRQGTLSSGANVLTFGAGSRLTVL.

The rearrangement joins TRBV6-1 to TRBJ2-3; 11 bases agree with TRBD2. The germline gives CDR1 MNHNS, CDR2 SASEGT. The V gene end was trimmed by 6 bases and the J gene end by 4 bases; junction bases not matched to a gene: 6. The CDR3 sequence is 15 residues long. The CDR3 protein is CASRLAGAFPDTQYF. The CDR3 DNA sequence: TGTGCCAGCAGACTAGCGGGAGCTTTCCCAGATACGCAGTATTTT.

The chain carries TRBV12-5 and TRBJ2-2, with 9 bases that match TRBD1. This CDR3 has 18 residues. Germline V gene sequence: CDR1 LGHNT, CDR2 FRNRAP. Germline trimming cut 3 bases from V and 4 bases from J; bases unmatched to any gene: 12. CDR3 sequence: CASGLLPPDRGPTGELFF. CDR3 nucleotide sequence: TGTGCTAGTGGTTTACTCCCCCCGGACAGGGGCCCCACCGGGGAGCTGTTTTTT.

This clonotype was found many times. J is TRBJ2-4 and V is TRBV27, with TRBD1 matching over 7 bases. The CDR3 runs 16 residues. Germline V gene sequence: CDR1 MNHEY, CDR2 SMNVEV (reference sequence). Losses at the gene ends were 4 bases for V and 0 bases for J; bases not matched to a gene: 6. CDR3 coding DNA: TGTGCCAGCAGTTCCCGGACAGGTCTAGCCAAAAACATTCAGTACTTC. The encoded protein is CASSSRTGLAKNIQYF.

The genes are TRBV10-3 and TRBJ2-1; possible D gene TRBD1, 6 bases. Germline CDR1 and CDR2: ENHRY and SYGVKD. V was pared by 11 bases and J by 8 bases, with 16 bases between. The CDR3 is made up of 12 amino acids. The CDR3 protein is CASGTSPDEQFF. CDR3 DNA sequence: TGTGCCTCAGGGACATCACCCGATGAGCAGTTCTTC.

In its sample, this clonotype was seen a few times. V usage is TRBV6-5 and J usage is TRBJ1-1, with 9 bases fitting TRBD1. The V segment lost 2 bases and the J segment 5 bases; nucleotides outside the gene matches: 3. The CDR3 is 14 amino acids. From germline, CDR1 is MNHEY and CDR2 SVGAGI. CDR3 loop: CASSYTGGSTEAFF. CDR3 coding DNA: TGTGCCAGCAGTTACACAGGGGGCTCGACTGAAGCTTTCTTT.

Notes on this clonotype: A much larger clone sits a single nucleotide away, making a read error possible. V usage is TRBV20-1 and J usage is TRBJ2-7; no clear D gene. Trimming removed 4 bases from V and 7 bases from J, with 17 bases in between. This CDR3 comprises 13 residues. Germline assignment: CDR1 DFQATT and CDR2 SNEGSKA (reference sequence). In nucleotides, the CDR3 is TGCAGTGCTACCCAGACCGAGGTGTGGGAGCAGTACTTC. It yields the protein CSATQTEVWEQYF.

The genes are TRBV6-5 and TRBJ2-7, with 7 bases fitting TRBD2. In germline, CDR1 is MNHEY, CDR2 SVGAGI. Trimming at V came to 8 bases and at J to 6 bases, leaving 16 bases not matched to a gene. This CDR3 has 15 residues. Written as DNA, the CDR3 is TGTGCCAGCCGCCGTCCGCTGCGGGAGAGCACCGAGCAGTACTTC. It is translated as CASRRPLRESTEQYF.

The chain has TRBV5-1 and TRBJ2-3, with no clear D. The CDR3 contains 13 residues. The germline V gene encodes CDR1 SGHRS and CDR2 YFSETQ. Trimming took 6 bases from V and 5 from J, leaving 13 bases between them. CDR3 protein: CASTRSSLDTQYF. The CDR3 DNA follows: TGCGCCAGCACCCGGTCCAGTCTAGATACGCAGTATTTT.

This clonotype appeared a few times. The CDR3 loop reads CASSWTGTANNEQFF. The CDR3 DNA follows: TGTGCCAGCAGTTGGACCGGGACAGCCAACAATGAGCAGTTCTTC. This rearrangement joins TRBV27 to TRBJ2-1; 7 bases are a match to TRBD1. The V segment lost 4 bases and the J segment 5 bases; nucleotides outside the gene matches: 8. Germline V CDR1 and CDR2: MNHEY, SMNVEV (reference sequence). The CDR3 covers 15 residues.

The table lists this clonotype with many counts. This sequence joins TRBV5-1 and TRBJ1-2; possibly TRBD1 for D (5 bases). V lost 0 bases, J lost 7 bases, and 13 bases lay in between. The germline CDR1 and CDR2 sequences are SGHRS and YFSETQ. The CDR3 runs to 14 residues. The CDR3 DNA follows: TGCGCCAGCAGCTTGGCAACAGGTCTCTCTGGCTACACCTTC. The encoded protein is CASSLATGLSGYTF.

This clonotype has at least ten counts. The rearrangement links TRBV18 to TRBJ2-7; no firm D call. V was cut by 3 bases and J by 3 bases, with 6 bases left in between. CDR1 and CDR2 (germline): KGHSH, LQKENI. This CDR3 region has 12 residues. The CDR3 DNA reads as TGTGCCAGCTCACCGCTTATCTACGAGCAGTACTTC. This gives the protein CASSPLIYEQYF.

The chain has TRBV5-6 and TRBJ1-5; D possibly corresponds to TRBD1 (5 bases). The CDR3 runs 12 residues. CDR1 and CDR2 (germline): SGHDT, YYEEEE. V was clipped by 4 bases and J by 7 bases, with 9 bases between them. Here the CDR3 DNA reads TGTGCCAGCAGCGAGGGGACGCAGCCCCAGCATTTT. Translated: CASSEGTQPQHF.

The chain links TRBV7-9 to TRBJ2-7; tentatively, D is TRBD1 or TRBD2 (5 bases each). V was shortened by 3 bases and J by 3 bases, with 21 bases between the two germline ends. The length of the CDR3 is 17 residues. Germline CDR1 reads SEHNR; CDR2 reads FQNEAQ (reference sequence). CDR3 in DNA: TGTGCCAGCAGCTTTGATACCCGGACTGGACAATACTACGAGCAGTACTTC. It translates to CASSFDTRTGQYYEQYF.